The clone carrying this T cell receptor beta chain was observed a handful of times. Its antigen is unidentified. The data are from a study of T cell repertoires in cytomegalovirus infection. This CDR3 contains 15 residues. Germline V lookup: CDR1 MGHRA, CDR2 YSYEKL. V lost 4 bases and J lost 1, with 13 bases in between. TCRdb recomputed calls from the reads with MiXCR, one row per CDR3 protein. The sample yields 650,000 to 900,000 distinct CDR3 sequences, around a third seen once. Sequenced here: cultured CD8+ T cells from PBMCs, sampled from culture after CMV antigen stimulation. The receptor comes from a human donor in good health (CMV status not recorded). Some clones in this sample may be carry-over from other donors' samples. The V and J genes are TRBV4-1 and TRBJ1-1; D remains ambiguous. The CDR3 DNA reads TGCGCCAGCAGCCTGAACTTGACCCCGAACACTGAAGCTTTCTTT. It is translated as CASSLNLTPNTEAFF.